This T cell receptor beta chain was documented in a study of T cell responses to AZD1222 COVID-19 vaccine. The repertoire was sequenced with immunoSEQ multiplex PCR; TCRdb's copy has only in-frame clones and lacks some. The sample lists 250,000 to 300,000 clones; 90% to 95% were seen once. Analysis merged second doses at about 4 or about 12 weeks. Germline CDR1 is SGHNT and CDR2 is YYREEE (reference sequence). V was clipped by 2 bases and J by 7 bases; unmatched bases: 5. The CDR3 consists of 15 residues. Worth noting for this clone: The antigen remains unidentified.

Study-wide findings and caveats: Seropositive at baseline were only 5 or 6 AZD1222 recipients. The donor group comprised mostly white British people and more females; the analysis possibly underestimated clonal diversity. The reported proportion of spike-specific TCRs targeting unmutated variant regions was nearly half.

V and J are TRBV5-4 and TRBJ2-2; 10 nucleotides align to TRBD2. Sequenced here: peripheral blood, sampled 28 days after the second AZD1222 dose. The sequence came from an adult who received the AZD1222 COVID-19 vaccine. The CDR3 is CASSFASGGFGELFF. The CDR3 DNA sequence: TGTGCCAGCAGCTTCGCTAGCGGGGGTTTCGGGGAGCTGTTTTTT.